A single sample is the source of the 4 T cell receptor beta chains below, sequenced in a study of response to subunit inactivated influenza vaccine. Using its own MiXCR run on the RT-PCR reads, TCRdb lists one record per CDR3 protein. The repertoire consists of 750,000 to 850,000 distinct CDR3 sequences, with around a sixth occurring once and the leading ten covering roughly a tenth. Specimen: PBMCs from blood, collected less than 6 days after vaccination. The source is a man between 45 and 60 years old who received an inactivated influenza vaccine.

The chain couples TRBV6-5 to TRBJ2-2; D gene unclear. CDR3 length equals 13 residues. The germline V gene has CDR1 MNHEY and CDR2 SVGAGI. V was clipped by 2 bases and J by 6 bases, with 7 bases between them. The CDR3, as DNA: TGTGCCAGCAGTTACCTGCACGCCGGGGAGCTGTTTTTT. This encodes CASSYLHAGELFF.

The rearrangement links TRBV4-1 to TRBJ2-1; 7 bases line up with TRBD2. Germline lookup yields CDR1 MGHRA and CDR2 YSYEKL. V was clipped by 0 bases and J by 3 bases; unmatched bases: 2. The CDR3 length is 15 residues. The DNA of the CDR3 is TGCGCCAGCAGCCAAGAACTAGCGTTCTACAATGAGCAGTTCTTC. It encodes CASSQELAFYNEQFF.

The chain combines TRBV7-2 with TRBJ2-7; D is ambiguous. The germline CDR1 and CDR2 sequences are SGHTA and FQGNSA. V was pared by 1 base and J by 5 bases, with 12 bases between. CDR3 size: 14 residues. As DNA, the CDR3 is TGTGCCAGCAGCTTAGAGGCAGTTCCGGACGAGCAGTACTTC. Amino acid sequence: CASSLEAVPDEQYF.

The chain is built from TRBV7-2 and TRBJ1-1; 8 bases agree with TRBD1. The CDR3 is made up of 14 amino acids. The V gene's germline CDR1 is SGHTA and CDR2 FQGNSA. V trimming: 5 bases; J trimming: 1 base; junction bases outside the gene matches: 3. The CDR3 loop is CASSPGGWNTEAFF. CDR3 in DNA: TGTGCCAGCAGCCCAGGGGGCTGGAACACTGAAGCTTTCTTT. The full variable domain, with the rest looked up from reference TRBV7-2 and TRBJ1-1, is GAGVSQSPSNKVTEKGKDVELRCDPISGHTALYWYRQSLGQGLEFLIYFQGNSAPDKSGLPSDRFSAERTGGSVSTLTIQRTQQEDSAVYLCASSPGGWNTEAFFGQGTRLTVV.